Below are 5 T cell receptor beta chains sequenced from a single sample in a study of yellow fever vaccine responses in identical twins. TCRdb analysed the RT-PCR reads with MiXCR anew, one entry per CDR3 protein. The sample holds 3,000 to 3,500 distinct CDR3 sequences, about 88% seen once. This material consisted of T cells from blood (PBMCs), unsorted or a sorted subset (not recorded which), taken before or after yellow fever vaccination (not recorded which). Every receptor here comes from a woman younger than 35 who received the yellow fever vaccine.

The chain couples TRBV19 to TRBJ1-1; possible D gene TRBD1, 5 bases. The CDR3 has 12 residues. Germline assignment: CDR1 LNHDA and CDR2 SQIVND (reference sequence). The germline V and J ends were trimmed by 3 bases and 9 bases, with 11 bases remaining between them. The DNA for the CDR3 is TGTGCCAGTAGTATGATTCAGGGCAAAGCTTTCTTT. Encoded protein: CASSMIQGKAFF.

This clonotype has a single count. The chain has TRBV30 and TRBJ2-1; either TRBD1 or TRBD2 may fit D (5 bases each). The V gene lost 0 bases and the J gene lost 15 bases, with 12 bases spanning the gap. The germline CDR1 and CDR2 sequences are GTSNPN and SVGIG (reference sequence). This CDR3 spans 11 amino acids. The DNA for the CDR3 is TGTGCCTGGAGTGTACTGGGGGTATCGTTCTTC. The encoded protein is CAWSVLGVSFF.

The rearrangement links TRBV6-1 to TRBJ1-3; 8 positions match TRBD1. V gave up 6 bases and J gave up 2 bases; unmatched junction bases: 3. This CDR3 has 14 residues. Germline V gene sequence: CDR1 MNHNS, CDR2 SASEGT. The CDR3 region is CASRTGGTGNTIYF. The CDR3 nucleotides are TGTGCCAGCAGAACAGGGGGGACTGGAAACACCATATATTTT.

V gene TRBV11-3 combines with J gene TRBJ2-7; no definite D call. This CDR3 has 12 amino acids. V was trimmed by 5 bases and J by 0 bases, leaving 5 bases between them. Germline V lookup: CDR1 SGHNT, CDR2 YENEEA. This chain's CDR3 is CASSRVSYEQYF. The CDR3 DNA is TGTGCCAGCAGCCGGGTCTCCTACGAGCAGTACTTC.

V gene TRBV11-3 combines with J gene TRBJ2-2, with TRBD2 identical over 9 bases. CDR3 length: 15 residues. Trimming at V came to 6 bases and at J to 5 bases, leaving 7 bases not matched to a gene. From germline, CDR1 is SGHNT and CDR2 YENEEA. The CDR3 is CASSFRSGRTGELFF. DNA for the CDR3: TGTGCCAGCAGTTTTCGTAGCGGGAGAACCGGGGAGCTGTTTTTT.